This T cell receptor (beta chain) was found in a study of T cells in Graves' hyperthyroidism and ophthalmopathy. It was RNA transcripts that yielded the amplified TCR beta CDR3 regions. Carried out on the TCR CDR3, a first-round RT-PCR used the HTBI primer set. MiXCR was run by TCRdb on the multiplex PCR reads, yielding one entry per CDR3 protein. The data contain more than 500,000 distinct CDR3 sequences, roughly a sixth of them singletons. CDR1 is KGHDR and CDR2 is SFDVKD in the germline V gene. CDR3 length: 15 amino acids. V lost 5 bases and J lost 7, with 18 bases in between. Sequenced material: blood. The sequence was collected from a woman aged 25 to 39 with Graves' ophthalmopathy. The chain uses TRBV24-1 and TRBJ2-3; D ambiguous. CDR3 DNA sequence: TGTGCCACCAGTGCCCCCCCGTCCCGCGTGAATACGCAGTATTTT. This codes for CATSAPPSRVNTQYF.